This T cell receptor (beta chain) was documented in a study of shared clonotypes between healthy human individuals. Study-wide points: Tissues were not sampled, only blood, and their repertoires likely differ.

CDR1 LNHDA and CDR2 SQIVND come from the germline V gene (reference sequence). V lost 4 bases and J lost 6, with 16 bases in between. The CDR3 covers 14 residues. For every subset, genomic DNA was evenly distributed across several immunoSEQ plates. In the original analysis: Junction-only sequences without quality scores were provided by ImmunoSEQ, so filtering was different. Measured with immunoSEQ multiplex PCR; TCRdb has only the in-frame clones, and not every one. V and J calls and clone size follow that table, whereas D and trimming were derived from the DNA. Seen here are around 750,000 clones, under 80% observed once, and the top ten hold 1.5% to 2%. As regards this clone: No antigen is known for it.

All the donors were Caucasian adults who lived in Nashville, Tennessee. The sample comprised memory CD4+ T cells sorted from blood. Subset noted: CD45RA-negative fraction. This chain links TRBV19 with TRBJ2-7; possibly TRBD1 or TRBD2 for D (6 bases each). The clonotype originates from a woman aged 30 to 39 in good health. The CDR3 spells CASSTRDGGGEQYF. DNA of the CDR3: TGTGCCAGTAGTACCCGGGACGGGGGCGGCGAGCAGTACTTC.